This passage covers 25 T cell receptor beta chains from one sample sequenced in a study of technical replicates of blood from a few donors. Repertoires were generated with immunoSEQ multiplex PCR, while TCRdb's copy carries only in-frame clones and drops some. The sample has about 93,000 clones, 95% seen once. Sequencing used T cells isolated from PBMCs. These receptors came from a human donor in good health.

The rearrangement uses TRBV2 and TRBJ1-6; D is perhaps TRBD1 (5 bases). V shed 5 bases and J shed 7 bases, with 12 bases lying between them. Looked up from germline, CDR1 is SNHLY and CDR2 is FYNNEI. The CDR3 totals 14 residues. This CDR3 is CASSRWQGNSPLHF. CDR3 nucleotides: TGTGCCAGCAGTCGGTGGCAGGGAAATTCACCCCTCCACTTT.

This chain uses TRBV11-2 with TRBJ2-7; TRBD2 matches at 8 bases. This CDR3 region has 15 residues. J gave up 3 bases and V 0 bases, and 4 bases lay outside the gene matches. Germline V lookup: CDR1 SGHAT, CDR2 FQNNGV. As DNA, the CDR3 is TGTGCCAGCAGCTTAGAAGCGGGAGTCTTCTACGAGCAGTACTTC. It codes for CASSLEAGVFYEQYF. Complete variable domain (other parts from reference TRBV11-2 and TRBJ2-7): EAGVAQSPRYKIIEKRQSVAFWCNPISGHATLYWYQQILGQGPKLLIQFQNNGVVDDSQLPKDRFSAERLKGVDSTLKIQPAKLEDSAVYLCASSLEAGVFYEQYFGPGTRLTVT.

The V and J genes are TRBV5-1 and TRBJ2-5, with D maybe TRBD2 (5 bases). Trimming left V 0 bases short and J 7 bases short, with 22 bases between. The CDR3 has 17 amino acids. Germline CDR1 reads SGHRS; CDR2 reads YFSETQ. The CDR3 reads CASSLDAGRPTRATQYF. The CDR3 DNA follows: TGCGCCAGCAGCTTGGACGCCGGACGACCTACGAGGGCGACCCAGTACTTC.

J is TRBJ2-3 and V is TRBV5-6, with D tentatively TRBD2 (7 bases). The V gene lost 4 bases and the J gene lost 6 bases, with 9 bases spanning the gap. The CDR3 has 12 residues. CDR1 and CDR2 from the germline V gene are SGHDT and YYEEEE. The CDR3 DNA follows: TGTGCCAGCAGCGGGGGGGCGGATACGCAGTATTTT. Amino acid sequence: CASSGGADTQYF.

The V gene is TRBV5-1, the J gene TRBJ2-5; possibly TRBD2 for D (5 bases). The DNA end is more similar to TRBJ2-7, so the J call may be wrong. The CDR3 runs to 14 residues. CDR1 SGHRS and CDR2 YFSETQ come from the germline V gene. This CDR3 is CASSQQGRVDEQYF. The CDR3 bases are TGCGCCAGCAGCCAACAAGGGCGGGTCGACGAGCAGTACTTC.

The chain uses TRBV19 and TRBJ2-2; D unclear. V lost 2 bases, J lost 2 bases, and 6 bases lay in between. CDR3 length: 14 amino acids. Germline values: CDR1 LNHDA, CDR2 SQIVND (reference sequence). Here the CDR3 reads CASSIQVNTGELFF. Written as DNA, the CDR3 is TGTGCCAGTAGTATACAGGTCAACACCGGGGAGCTGTTTTTT.

The rearrangement links TRBV4-1 to TRBJ2-7; possibly TRBD1 for D (6 bases). The CDR3 consists of 16 residues. CDR1 MGHRA and CDR2 YSYEKL come from the germline V gene. Trimming left V 4 bases short and J 1 base short, with 17 bases between. CDR3 DNA: TGCGCCAGCAGCCCCACCACAAGGACAGTTTCCTACGAGCAGTACTTC. Its protein is CASSPTTRTVSYEQYF.

V is TRBV19 and J is TRBJ2-2, with unresolved D. Germline V gene lookup returns CDR1 LNHDA and CDR2 SQIVND (reference sequence). The V gene lost 0 bases and the J gene lost 6 bases, with 5 bases spanning the gap. CDR3 length equals 13 residues. CDR3 protein: CASSIDGAGELFF. The CDR3 region has the DNA TGTGCCAGTAGTATAGATGGAGCCGGGGAGCTGTTTTTT.

V usage is TRBV7-2 and J usage is TRBJ2-1; 7 bases are a match to TRBD2. J was trimmed by 9 bases and V by 5 bases; bases with no gene match: 25. The CDR3 sequence is 19 residues long. CDR1 is SGHTA, CDR2 FQGNSA, per germline. CDR3 in DNA: TGTGCCAGCAGCCACCCCTTGGACTACTTCGCGGGAGAAGGGCCTGAGCAGTTCTTC. Translated, it gives CASSHPLDYFAGEGPEQFF.

The chain couples TRBV28 to TRBJ2-7, with a weak D call TRBD2 (6 bases). CDR3 length: 13 amino acids. The ends were cut back, 10 bases at V and 3 bases at J, with 16 bases in the middle. Per the germline V gene, CDR1 is MDHEN and CDR2 is SYDVKM. CDR3 nucleotide sequence: TGTGCCACCGACGAGGACGGGGGCTACGAGCAGTACTTC. Translating it yields CATDEDGGYEQYF. The variable domain in full, completed from reference TRBV28 and TRBJ2-7, reads DVKVTQSSRYLVKRTGEKVFLECVQDMDHENMFWYRQDPGLGLRLIYFSYDVKMKEKGDIPEGYSVSREKKERFSLILESASTNQTSMYLCATDEDGGYEQYFGPGTRLTVT.

The chain has TRBV7-6 and TRBJ2-3, with 12 bases identical to TRBD2. J gave up 0 bases and V 4 bases, and 2 bases lay outside the gene matches. Germline CDR1 is SGHVS and CDR2 is FNYEAQ. The CDR3 is 16 residues long. The CDR3, as DNA: TGTGCCAGCAGCTCGACTAGCGGGGGAAGCACAGATACGCAGTATTTT. This translates into CASSSTSGGSTDTQYF.

The count of this clone is one. The genes are TRBV5-1 and TRBJ2-1; D call uncertain. The ends were cut back, 4 bases at V and 0 bases at J, with 11 bases in the middle. This CDR3 spans 15 amino acids. Germline-derived CDR1 and CDR2 are SGHRS and YFSETQ. The CDR3 nucleotides are TGCGCCAGCAGCAGAGACAAAAGCTCCTACAATGAGCAGTTCTTC. This encodes CASSRDKSSYNEQFF.

V usage is TRBV19 and J usage is TRBJ1-3, with 9 bases fitting TRBD1. This CDR3 contains 16 residues. From germline, CDR1 is LNHDA and CDR2 SQIVND (reference sequence). The J segment lost 4 bases and the V segment lost 6 bases, leaving 10 bases of the junction unmatched. CDR3 sequence reads: CASRFPGQGQGNTIYF. CDR3 sequence (DNA): TGTGCCAGTAGGTTTCCGGGACAGGGACAAGGAAACACCATATATTTT.

The V call is TRBV9, the J call TRBJ1-2, with D possibly matching TRBD1 (5 bases). V gave up 4 bases and J gave up 8 bases, with 24 bases separating them. This CDR3 has 16 amino acids. The V gene's germline CDR1 is SGDLS and CDR2 YYNGEE. CDR3 amino acids: CASSPTSSRGRSGYTF. The CDR3 DNA reads as TGTGCCAGCAGCCCGACTTCGTCACGGGGGAGGTCAGGCTACACCTTC.

The chain has TRBV2 and TRBJ2-2; 9 bases match TRBD1. Germline V gene sequence: CDR1 SNHLY, CDR2 FYNNEI. Trimming at V came to 3 bases and at J to 8 bases, leaving 7 bases not matched to a gene. The CDR3 is 15 residues long. The CDR3 loop reads CASSDWDRVGGELFF. CDR3 sequence (DNA): TGTGCCAGCAGTGATTGGGACAGGGTCGGTGGGGAGCTGTTTTTT.

The V gene is TRBV27, the J gene TRBJ2-3, with TRBD2 matching over 7 bases. The CDR3 length is 16 residues. The ends lost 5 bases at V and 2 bases at J; junction bases unmatched: 10. Germline-derived CDR1 and CDR2 are MNHEY and SMNVEV (reference sequence). The CDR3 reads CASSPRVAGLTDTQYF. In DNA form, the CDR3 reads TGTGCCAGCAGTCCCCGGGTAGCGGGTCTCACAGATACGCAGTATTTT.

This sequence joins TRBV7-2 and TRBJ1-6; 8 bases fit TRBD1. The germline V gene encodes CDR1 SGHTA and CDR2 FQGNSA. V lost 1 base, J lost 6 bases, and 5 bases stayed unmatched. The CDR3 is 16 amino acids. The CDR3, as DNA: TGTGCCAGCAGCTTAGGGCAGGGGGCCCGTAATTCACCCCTCCACTTT. Amino acid sequence: CASSLGQGARNSPLHF.

The rearrangement links TRBV27 to TRBJ2-1; D is perhaps TRBD2 (6 bases). CDR1 and CDR2 (germline): MNHEY, SMNVEV (reference sequence). The CDR3 totals 13 residues. The germline V and J ends were trimmed by 5 bases and 8 bases, with 13 bases remaining between them. In nucleotides, the CDR3 is TGTGCCAGCAGTCTTCGGGAGTGGGATGAGCAGTTCTTC. This encodes CASSLREWDEQFF.

The rearrangement uses TRBV27 and TRBJ2-3, with TRBD2 matching over 7 bases. The CDR3 has 16 amino acids. Trimming cost V 6 bases and J 1 base; bases outside gene matches: 10. Germline V gene lookup returns CDR1 MNHEY and CDR2 SMNVEV (reference sequence). The CDR3 protein is CASSPVGEGGTDTQYF. CDR3 in DNA: TGTGCCAGCAGCCCTGTTGGGGAGGGAGGCACAGATACGCAGTATTTT.

This chain links TRBV11-3 with TRBJ1-3; the match to TRBD1 covers 7 bases. V was clipped by 0 bases and J by 5 bases; unmatched bases: 4. Germline CDR1 SGHNT, CDR2 YENEEA. The CDR3 is 15 residues long. CDR3 region: CASSLEGTARNTIYF. The CDR3 DNA is TGTGCCAGCAGCTTAGAAGGGACAGCTAGAAACACCATATATTTT.

This chain uses TRBV28 with TRBJ2-7; no clear D. CDR1 and CDR2 (germline): MDHEN, SYDVKM. The CDR3 spans 15 residues. The germline V and J ends were trimmed by 6 bases and 4 bases, with 19 bases remaining between them. The CDR3 reads CASSPPRDVAYEQYF. Here the CDR3 DNA reads TGTGCCAGCAGCCCACCCCGAGACGTAGCTTACGAGCAGTACTTC.

The CDR3 reads CASSSGGSGQFF. The CDR3 region has the DNA TGTGCCAGCAGCTCCGGTGGGAGTGGGCAGTTCTTC. This chain links TRBV7-6 with TRBJ2-1; tentatively, D is TRBD2 (5 bases). CDR3 size: 12 residues. Between the trimmed V and J ends, which lost 4 bases and 12 bases, there was a span of 13 bases. CDR1 is SGHVS and CDR2 is FNYEAQ in the germline V gene. Looking up the rest from reference TRBV7-6 and TRBJ2-1 gives the full variable domain: GAGVSQSPRYKVTKRGQDVALRCDPISGHVSLYWYRQALGQGPEFLTYFNYEAQQDKSGLPNDRFSAERPEGSISTLTIQRTEQRDSAMYRCASSSGGSGQFFGPGTRLTVL.

CDR3 sequence reads: CASSLGLASTDTQYF. DNA for the CDR3: TGTGCCAGCAGCTTGGGGCTCGCAAGCACAGATACGCAGTATTTT. The V and J genes are TRBV5-5 and TRBJ2-3, with D unclear. The CDR3 is 15 amino acids. Trimming took 0 bases from V and 0 from J, leaving 8 bases between them. Germline V gene data show CDR1 as SGHKS and CDR2 as YYEKEE (reference sequence).

The V gene is TRBV6-1, the J gene TRBJ1-5; D call uncertain. With 7 bases removed from V and 2 bases from J, the gap between germline ends came to 9 bases. The germline V gene encodes CDR1 MNHNS and CDR2 SASEGT. This CDR3 has 13 residues. The CDR3 nucleotides are TGTGCCAGCACAGAACAAGGCAATCAGCCCCAGCATTTT. It specifies CASTEQGNQPQHF.

This clone is a singleton in its sample. The V call is TRBV19, the J call TRBJ2-7, with 9 bases fitting TRBD1. Losses at the gene ends were 3 bases for V and 1 base for J; bases not matched to a gene: 7. The CDR3 sequence is 16 residues long. CDR1 is LNHDA, CDR2 SQIVND, per germline (reference sequence). The CDR3: CASSIIGQGTSYEQYF. The CDR3 DNA reads as TGTGCCAGTAGTATCATAGGACAGGGGACTTCCTACGAGCAGTACTTC.